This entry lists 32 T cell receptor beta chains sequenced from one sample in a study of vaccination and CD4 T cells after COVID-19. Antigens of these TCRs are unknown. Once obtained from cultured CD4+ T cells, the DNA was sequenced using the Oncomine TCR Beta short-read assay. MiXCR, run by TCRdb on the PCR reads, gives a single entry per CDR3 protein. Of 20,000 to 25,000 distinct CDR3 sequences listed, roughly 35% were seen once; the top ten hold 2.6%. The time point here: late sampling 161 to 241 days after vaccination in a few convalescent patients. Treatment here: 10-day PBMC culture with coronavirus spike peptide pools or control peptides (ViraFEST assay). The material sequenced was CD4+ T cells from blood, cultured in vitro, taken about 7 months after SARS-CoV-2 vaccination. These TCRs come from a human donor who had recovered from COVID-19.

The CDR3 sequence is CATSSPSGHNEQFF. The CDR3 bases are TGTGCCACCAGCAGTCCCTCGGGTCACAATGAGCAGTTCTTC. This rearrangement joins TRBV15 to TRBJ2-1; D call uncertain. CDR1 is LNHNV and CDR2 is YYDKDF in the germline V gene (reference sequence). This CDR3 region has 14 residues. V lost 3 bases to trimming and J lost 5 bases, with 11 bases between them.

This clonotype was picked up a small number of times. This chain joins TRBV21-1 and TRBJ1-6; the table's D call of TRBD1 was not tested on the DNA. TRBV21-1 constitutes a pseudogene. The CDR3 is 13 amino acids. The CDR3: CASSNGGDSPLHF. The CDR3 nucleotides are TGTGCCAGCAGCAACGGGGGGGATTCACCCCTCCACTTT.

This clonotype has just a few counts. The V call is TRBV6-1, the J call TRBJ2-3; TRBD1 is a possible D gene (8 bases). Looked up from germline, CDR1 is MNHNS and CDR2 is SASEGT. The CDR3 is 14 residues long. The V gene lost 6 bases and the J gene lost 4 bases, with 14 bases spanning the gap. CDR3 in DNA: TGTGCCAGCAGACTACAGGGGGGGTCAGATACGCAGTATTTT. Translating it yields CASRLQGGSDTQYF.

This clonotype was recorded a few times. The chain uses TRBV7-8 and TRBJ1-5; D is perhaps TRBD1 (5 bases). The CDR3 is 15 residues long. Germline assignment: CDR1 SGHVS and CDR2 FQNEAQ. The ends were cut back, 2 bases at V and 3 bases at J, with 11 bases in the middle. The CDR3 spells CASSLNRDDNQPQHF. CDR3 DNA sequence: TGTGCCAGCAGCTTAAATCGGGACGACAATCAGCCCCAGCATTTT. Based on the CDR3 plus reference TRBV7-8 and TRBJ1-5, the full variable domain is GAGVSQSPRYKVAKRGQDVALRCDPISGHVSLFWYQQALGQGPEFLTYFQNEAQLDKSGLPSDRFFAERPEGSVSTLKIQRTQQEDSAVYLCASSLNRDDNQPQHFGDGTRLSIL.

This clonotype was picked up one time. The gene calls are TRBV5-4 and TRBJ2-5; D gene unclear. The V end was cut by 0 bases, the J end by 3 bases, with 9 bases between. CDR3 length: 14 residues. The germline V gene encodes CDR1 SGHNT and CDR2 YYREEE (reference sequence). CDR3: CASSLVSGEETQYF. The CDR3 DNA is TGTGCCAGCAGCTTGGTGTCAGGAGAAGAGACCCAGTACTTC.

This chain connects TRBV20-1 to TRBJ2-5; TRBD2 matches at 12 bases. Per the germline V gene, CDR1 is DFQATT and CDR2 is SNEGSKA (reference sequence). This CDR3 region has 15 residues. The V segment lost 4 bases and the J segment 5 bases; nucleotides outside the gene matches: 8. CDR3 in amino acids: CSATPTSGSPETQYF. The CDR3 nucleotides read TGCAGTGCTACTCCGACTAGCGGGAGCCCTGAGACCCAGTACTTC.

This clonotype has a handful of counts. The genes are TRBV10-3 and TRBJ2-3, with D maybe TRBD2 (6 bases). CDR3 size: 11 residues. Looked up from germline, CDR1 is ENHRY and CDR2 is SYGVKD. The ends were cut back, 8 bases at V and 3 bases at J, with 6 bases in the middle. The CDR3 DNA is TGTGCCATCGGAGGGACAGATACGCAGTATTTT. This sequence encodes CAIGGTDTQYF.

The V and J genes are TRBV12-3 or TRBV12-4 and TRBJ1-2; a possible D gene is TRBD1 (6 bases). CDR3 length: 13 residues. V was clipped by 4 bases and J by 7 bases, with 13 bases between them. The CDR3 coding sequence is TGTGCCAGCAGTTCCAACAGGGTAGGTGGCTACACCTTC. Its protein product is CASSSNRVGGYTF.

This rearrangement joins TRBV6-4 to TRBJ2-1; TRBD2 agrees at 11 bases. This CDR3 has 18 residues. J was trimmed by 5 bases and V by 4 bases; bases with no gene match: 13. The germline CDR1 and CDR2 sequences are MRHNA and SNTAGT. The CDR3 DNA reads TGTGCCAGCAGTGCCACCGACATGGGACTAGCGGCCAACAATGAGCAGTTCTTC. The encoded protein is CASSATDMGLAANNEQFF.

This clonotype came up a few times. CDR3 sequence: CAISEYGGEETQYF. CDR3 nucleotides: TGTGCCATCAGTGAGTACGGGGGAGAGGAGACCCAGTACTTC. This chain joins TRBV10-3 and TRBJ2-5; D is possibly TRBD2 (6 bases). The germline CDR1 and CDR2 sequences are ENHRY and SYGVKD. Trimming shortened V by 1 base and J by 5 bases, and 11 bases separated the two germline ends. The CDR3 is 14 residues long.

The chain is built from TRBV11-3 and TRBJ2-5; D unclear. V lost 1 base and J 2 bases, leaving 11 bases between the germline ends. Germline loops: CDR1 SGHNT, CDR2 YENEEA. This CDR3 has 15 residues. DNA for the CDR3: TGTGCCAGCAGCTTAGGGGTGGAACAGCAAGAGACCCAGTACTTC. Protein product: CASSLGVEQQETQYF.

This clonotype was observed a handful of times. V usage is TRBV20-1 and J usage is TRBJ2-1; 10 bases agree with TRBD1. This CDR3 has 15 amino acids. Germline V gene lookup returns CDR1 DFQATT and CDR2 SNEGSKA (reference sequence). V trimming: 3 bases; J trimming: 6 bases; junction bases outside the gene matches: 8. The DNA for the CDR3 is TGCAGTGCTAGCCCCCTCTGGACAGGGGGCAATGAGCAGTTCTTC. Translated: CSASPLWTGGNEQFF.

CDR3 in amino acids: CASMTGLNSPLHF. The DNA of the CDR3 is TGTGCCAGCATGACAGGGCTAAATTCACCCCTCCACTTT. The V call is TRBV6-1, the J call TRBJ1-6; 7 bases fit TRBD1. CDR1 is MNHNS, CDR2 SASEGT, per germline. This CDR3 is 13 amino acids long. V shed 7 bases and J 7 bases; nucleotides not matched to a gene: 4.

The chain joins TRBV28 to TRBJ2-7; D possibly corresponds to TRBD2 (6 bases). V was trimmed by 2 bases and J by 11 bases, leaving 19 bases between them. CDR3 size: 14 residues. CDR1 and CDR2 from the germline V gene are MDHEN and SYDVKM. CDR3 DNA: TGTGCCAGCAGTTTAAGGGACTGGCCCGTGAGGAAGTACTTC. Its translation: CASSLRDWPVRKYF. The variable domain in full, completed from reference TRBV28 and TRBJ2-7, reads DVKVTQSSRYLVKRTGEKVFLECVQDMDHENMFWYRQDPGLGLRLIYFSYDVKMKEKGDIPEGYSVSREKKERFSLILESASTNQTSMYLCASSLRDWPVRKYFGPGTRLTVT.

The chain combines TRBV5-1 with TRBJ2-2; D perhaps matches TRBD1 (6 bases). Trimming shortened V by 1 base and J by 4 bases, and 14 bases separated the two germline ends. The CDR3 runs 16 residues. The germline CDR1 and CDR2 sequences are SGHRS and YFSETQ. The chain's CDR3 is CASSLIAGAVTGELFF. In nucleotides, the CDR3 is TGCGCCAGCAGCTTGATCGCAGGGGCGGTCACCGGGGAGCTGTTTTTT.

CDR3 region: CASSLSRTSGAYNEQFF. The CDR3 nucleotides are TGTGCCAGCAGCTTGTCTAGGACTAGCGGAGCCTACAATGAGCAGTTCTTC. V is TRBV7-2 and J is TRBJ2-1; TRBD2 agrees at 10 bases. The CDR3 has 17 amino acids. Germline CDR1 and CDR2: SGHTA and FQGNSA. J gave up 2 bases and V 3 bases, and 7 bases lay outside the gene matches.

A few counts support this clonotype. The CDR3 region has the DNA TGCAGCGTAGAGAATGAGCAGTTCTTC. It codes for CSVENEQFF. The V call is TRBV20-1, the J call TRBJ2-1; D unclear. CDR3 length: 9 residues. Germline V gene lookup returns CDR1 DFQATT and CDR2 SNEGSKA (reference sequence).

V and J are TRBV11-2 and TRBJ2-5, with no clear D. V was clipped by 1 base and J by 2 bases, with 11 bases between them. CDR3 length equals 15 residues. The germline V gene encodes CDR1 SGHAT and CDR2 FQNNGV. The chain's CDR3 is CASSLAVGQQETQYF. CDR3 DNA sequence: TGTGCCAGCAGCTTAGCAGTCGGGCAACAAGAGACCCAGTACTTC. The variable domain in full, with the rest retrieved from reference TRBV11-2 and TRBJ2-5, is EAGVAQSPRYKIIEKRQSVAFWCNPISGHATLYWYQQILGQGPKLLIQFQNNGVVDDSQLPKDRFSAERLKGVDSTLKIQPAKLEDSAVYLCASSLAVGQQETQYFGPGTRLLVL.

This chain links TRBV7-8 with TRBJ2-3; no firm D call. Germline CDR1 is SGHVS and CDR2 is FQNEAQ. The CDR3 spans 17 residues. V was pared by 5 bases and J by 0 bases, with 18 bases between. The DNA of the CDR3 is TGTGCCAGCAGCGCAGCTTTAATTACGGGCAGCACAGATACGCAGTATTTT. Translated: CASSAALITGSTDTQYF.

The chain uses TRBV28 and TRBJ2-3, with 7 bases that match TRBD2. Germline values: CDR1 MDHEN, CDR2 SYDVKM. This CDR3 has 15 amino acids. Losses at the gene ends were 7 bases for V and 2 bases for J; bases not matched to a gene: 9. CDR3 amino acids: CASIRPGGPTDTQYF. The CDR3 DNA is TGTGCCAGCATTCGACCGGGAGGTCCCACAGATACGCAGTATTTT.

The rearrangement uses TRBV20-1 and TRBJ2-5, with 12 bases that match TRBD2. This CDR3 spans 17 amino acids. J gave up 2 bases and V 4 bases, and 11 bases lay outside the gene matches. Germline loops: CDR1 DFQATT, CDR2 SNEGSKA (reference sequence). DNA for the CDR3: TGCAGTGCTATGGGGGGTCTAGCGGGAGGGATGCAAGAGACCCAGTACTTC. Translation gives CSAMGGLAGGMQETQYF.

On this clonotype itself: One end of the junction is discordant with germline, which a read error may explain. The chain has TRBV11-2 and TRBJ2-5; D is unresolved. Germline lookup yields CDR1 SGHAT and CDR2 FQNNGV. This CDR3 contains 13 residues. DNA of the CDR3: TGTGCCAGCAACTTACGTTCCAGGGAGACCCAGTACTTC. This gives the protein CASNLRSRETQYF.

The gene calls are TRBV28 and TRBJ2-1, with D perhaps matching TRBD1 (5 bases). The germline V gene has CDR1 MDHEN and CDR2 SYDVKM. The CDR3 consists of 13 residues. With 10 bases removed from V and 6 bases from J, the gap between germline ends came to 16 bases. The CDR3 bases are TGTGCCAACTCAAGGCAGGGAATCAATGAGCAGTTCTTC. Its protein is CANSRQGINEQFF.

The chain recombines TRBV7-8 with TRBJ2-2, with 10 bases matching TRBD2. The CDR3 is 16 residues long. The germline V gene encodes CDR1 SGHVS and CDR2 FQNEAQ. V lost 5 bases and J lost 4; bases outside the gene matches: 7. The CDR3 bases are TGTGCCAGCAGCCCAGCGGGGGGGTCGGGCACCGGGGAGCTGTTTTTT. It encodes CASSPAGGSGTGELFF. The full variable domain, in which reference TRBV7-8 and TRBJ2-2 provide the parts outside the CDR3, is GAGVSQSPRYKVAKRGQDVALRCDPISGHVSLFWYQQALGQGPEFLTYFQNEAQLDKSGLPSDRFFAERPEGSVSTLKIQRTQQEDSAVYLCASSPAGGSGTGELFFGEGSRLTVL.

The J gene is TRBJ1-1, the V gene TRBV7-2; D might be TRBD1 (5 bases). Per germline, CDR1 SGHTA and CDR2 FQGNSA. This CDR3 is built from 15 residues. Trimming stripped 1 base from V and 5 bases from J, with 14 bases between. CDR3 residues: CASSLVFGGGTEAFF. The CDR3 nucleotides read TGTGCCAGCAGCTTAGTTTTCGGGGGTGGGACTGAAGCTTTCTTT.

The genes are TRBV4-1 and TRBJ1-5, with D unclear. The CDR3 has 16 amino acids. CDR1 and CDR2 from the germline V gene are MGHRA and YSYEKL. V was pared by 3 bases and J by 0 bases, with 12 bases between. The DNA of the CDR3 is TGCGCCAGCAGCCAGCTAATCAGCTATAGCAATCAGCCCCAGCATTTT. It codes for CASSQLISYSNQPQHF.

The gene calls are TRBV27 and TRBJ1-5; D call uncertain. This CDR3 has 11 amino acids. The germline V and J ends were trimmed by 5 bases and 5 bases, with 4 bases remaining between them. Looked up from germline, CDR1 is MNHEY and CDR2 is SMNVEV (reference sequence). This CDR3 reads CASSPHQPQHF. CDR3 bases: TGTGCCAGCAGTCCCCATCAGCCCCAGCATTTT.

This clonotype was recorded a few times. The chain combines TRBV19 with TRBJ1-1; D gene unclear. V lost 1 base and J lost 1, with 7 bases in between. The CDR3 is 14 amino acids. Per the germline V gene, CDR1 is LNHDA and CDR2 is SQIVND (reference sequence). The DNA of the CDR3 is TGTGCCAGTAGTATAGTTTGGCGGAACACTGAAGCTTTCTTT. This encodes CASSIVWRNTEAFF.

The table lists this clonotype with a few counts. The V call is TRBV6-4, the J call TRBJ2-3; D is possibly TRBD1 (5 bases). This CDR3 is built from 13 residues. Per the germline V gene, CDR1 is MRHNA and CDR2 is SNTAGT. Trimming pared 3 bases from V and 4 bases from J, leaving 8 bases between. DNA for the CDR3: TGTGCCAGCAGTGAGCAGGGTTCAGATACGCAGTATTTT. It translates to CASSEQGSDTQYF.

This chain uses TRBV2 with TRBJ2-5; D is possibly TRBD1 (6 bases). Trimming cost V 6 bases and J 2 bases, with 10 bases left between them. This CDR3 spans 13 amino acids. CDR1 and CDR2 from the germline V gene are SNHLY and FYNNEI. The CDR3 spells CASRDRFQETQYF. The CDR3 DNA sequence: TGTGCCAGCAGGGACAGATTTCAAGAGACCCAGTACTTC.

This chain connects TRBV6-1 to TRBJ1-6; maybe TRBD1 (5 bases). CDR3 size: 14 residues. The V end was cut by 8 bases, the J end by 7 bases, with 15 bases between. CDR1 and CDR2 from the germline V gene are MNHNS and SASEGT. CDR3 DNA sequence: TGTGCCAGCGGGGAGGGGCGAGGGAATTCACCCCTCCACTTT. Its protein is CASGEGRGNSPLHF.

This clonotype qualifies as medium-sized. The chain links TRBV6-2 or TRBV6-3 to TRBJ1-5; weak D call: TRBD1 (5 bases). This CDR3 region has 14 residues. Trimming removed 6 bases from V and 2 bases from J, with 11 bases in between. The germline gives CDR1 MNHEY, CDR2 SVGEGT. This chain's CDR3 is CASRWGGGNQPQHF. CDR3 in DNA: TGTGCCAGCAGGTGGGGCGGGGGCAATCAGCCCCAGCATTTT.